This entry lists 15 T cell receptor beta chains sequenced from one sample in a study of T-cell reconstitution after alpha-beta-depleted transplantation in children. Preparation of the TCRbeta library involved a method that used unique molecular identifiers. TCRdb analysed the PCR reads with MiXCR anew, one entry per CDR3 protein. Here the sample spans more than 150,000 distinct CDR3 sequences, less than 8% being singletons. The sequencing used PBMCs from the stem cell graft donor, collected from the stem cell graft. The receptor source for this set is a human donor who donated a stem cell graft to a child with Wiskott-Aldrich syndrome.

The J gene is TRBJ2-3, the V gene TRBV2; 7 bases match TRBD2. CDR3 length equals 16 residues. Per the germline V gene, CDR1 is SNHLY and CDR2 is FYNNEI. V was clipped by 4 bases and J by 4 bases; unmatched bases: 11. The CDR3 nucleotides read TGTGCCAGCAGTGGGGCCACCGGGACTACGGCAGATACGCAGTATTTT. As protein: CASSGATGTTADTQYF.

The chain couples TRBV30 to TRBJ2-1; D not certain. Trimming took off 5 bases at V and 8 bases at J, with 10 bases between the two ends. This CDR3 has 11 residues. Germline V gene lookup returns CDR1 GTSNPN and CDR2 SVGIG (reference sequence). In DNA, the CDR3 is TGTGCCTGGGGAGCGCGCGATGAGCAGTTCTTC. It is translated as CAWGARDEQFF.

Many counts were recorded for this clonotype. V is TRBV5-6 and J is TRBJ2-1; TRBD2 matches 10 bases. After removal of 7 bases from V and 8 bases from J, the junction contained 12 bases not matched to a gene. Germline loops: CDR1 SGHDT, CDR2 YYEEEE. The CDR3 has 15 residues. The CDR3 DNA reads as TGTGCCAGCGGCCCGGGGCCTAGCGGGAGCTATGAGCAGTTCTTC. Protein sequence: CASGPGPSGSYEQFF.

This clonotype turned up a few times. J is TRBJ2-3 and V is TRBV7-2; weak D call: TRBD2 (6 bases). The germline V gene encodes CDR1 SGHTA and CDR2 FQGNSA. Between the trimmed V and J ends, which lost 5 bases and 2 bases, there was a span of 17 bases. This CDR3 is built from 16 residues. For the CDR3, the DNA is TGTGCCAGCAGCCCTAACGCGGGGTTCATCACAGATACGCAGTATTTT. Translating gives CASSPNAGFITDTQYF.

This clonotype was counted many times. The V and J genes are TRBV5-1 and TRBJ1-1, with 9 bases aligning to TRBD1. Germline V gene lookup returns CDR1 SGHRS and CDR2 YFSETQ. V lost 2 bases, J lost 7 bases, and 9 bases stayed unmatched. The CDR3 runs 15 residues. The CDR3 DNA sequence: TGCGCCAGCAGCTTAATACAGGGGGCGGAGGGTGAAGCTTTCTTT. This codes for CASSLIQGAEGEAFF.

In its sample, this clonotype was seen many times. The chain combines TRBV5-1 with TRBJ2-6; D is uncertain. Per the germline V gene, CDR1 is SGHRS and CDR2 is YFSETQ. Trimming stripped 2 bases from V and 0 bases from J, with 3 bases between. The CDR3 loop spans 14 amino acids. The CDR3 DNA reads TGCGCCAGCAGCTTAGGCTCTGGGGCCAACGTCCTGACTTTC. Its translation: CASSLGSGANVLTF.

This clonotype was observed a few times. The chain combines TRBV20-1 with TRBJ2-5, with D perhaps TRBD1 (6 bases). This CDR3 spans 11 amino acids. Germline V CDR1 and CDR2: DFQATT, SNEGSKA (reference sequence). Trimming shortened V by 5 bases and J by 5 bases, and 9 bases separated the two germline ends. CDR3 nucleotide sequence: TGCAGTGCTGGTAGGGGGGAGACCCAGTACTTC. Its translation: CSAGRGETQYF.

The sample holds many counts of this clonotype. The J gene is TRBJ1-5, the V gene TRBV20-1; TRBD1 matches at 9 bases. CDR3 length: 13 amino acids. Germline trimming cut 5 bases from V and 7 bases from J; bases unmatched to any gene: 6. Germline V gene sequence: CDR1 DFQATT, CDR2 SNEGSKA (reference sequence). The CDR3 DNA follows: TGCAGTGCTTGGACAGGGGCCGGGCAGCCCCAGCATTTT. It translates to CSAWTGAGQPQHF.

This clonotype was detected ten times or more. This chain joins TRBV6-5 and TRBJ2-5, with 8 bases matching TRBD1. J lost 3 bases, V lost 4 bases, and 7 bases had no gene match. The CDR3 covers 15 residues. Germline-derived CDR1 and CDR2 are MNHEY and SVGAGI. This chain's CDR3 is CASSSLTGVKETQYF. DNA of the CDR3: TGTGCCAGCAGTTCCCTGACAGGGGTAAAAGAGACCCAGTACTTC.

Concerning this clonotype itself: This may stem from a read error, because a much larger clone lies one nucleotide away. The chain has TRBV3-1 and TRBJ2-1; the match to TRBD1 covers 7 bases. Trimming removed 2 bases from V and 4 bases from J; junction bases left unmatched: 17. The CDR3 spans 19 residues. CDR1 is LGHDT and CDR2 is YNNKEL in the germline V gene (reference sequence). In DNA, the CDR3 is TGTGCCAGCAGCCAAATAATAGGTGGAGGCAGGGGGATTTACAATGAGCAGTTCTTC. Protein: CASSQIIGGGRGIYNEQFF.

Many counts were recorded for this clonotype. In DNA, the CDR3 is TGTGCCAGCAGCCGGGACAGGGGTCGATCACCCCTCCACTTT. Residues: CASSRDRGRSPLHF. V and J are TRBV7-9 and TRBJ1-6, with 10 bases matching TRBD1. This CDR3 is 14 amino acids long. Germline CDR1 SEHNR, CDR2 FQNEAQ (reference sequence). With V trimmed by 5 bases and J by 10 bases, 5 bases remained unmatched.

Many counts were recorded for this clonotype. The chain is built from TRBV12-3 or TRBV12-4 and TRBJ1-5, with TRBD1 matching over 7 bases. The CDR3 totals 17 residues. With 5 bases clipped from V and 9 bases from J, the junction kept 19 bases outside the gene matches. CDR3 loop: CASSLSATGTAIRPQHF. The CDR3 DNA reads TGTGCCAGCAGTCTTTCCGCGACCGGGACAGCAATCCGGCCCCAGCATTTT.

In this sample, this clonotype turned up many times. The rearrangement links TRBV7-8 to TRBJ2-1, with D hard to call. The V gene lost 1 base and the J gene lost 12 bases, with 10 bases spanning the gap. This CDR3 has 12 amino acids. In germline, CDR1 is SGHVS, CDR2 FQNEAQ. CDR3 in DNA: TGTGCCAGCAGCTTAGTAGCATCGGGGCAGTTCTTC. It codes for CASSLVASGQFF.

At least ten counts were recorded for this clonotype. CDR3 in DNA: TGTGCCAGCAGCAAAGGGGGAACTAGCGGGAGGGCAAATGAGCAGTTCTTC. Translation: CASSKGGTSGRANEQFF. The rearrangement links TRBV21-1 to TRBJ2-1; whether TRBD2, the table's D call, matches the DNA was not checked. TRBV21-1 is an annotated pseudogene. CDR3 length: 17 residues.

The chain couples TRBV20-1 to TRBJ2-7; perhaps TRBD1 as D (6 bases). From germline, CDR1 is DFQATT and CDR2 SNEGSKA (reference sequence). The CDR3 totals 14 residues. V was trimmed by 5 bases and J by 0 bases, leaving 14 bases between them. The CDR3 nucleotides read TGCAGTGCTCCCGGACAGTTTGGCTCCTACGAGCAGTACTTC. It is translated as CSAPGQFGSYEQYF.